Presented here are 24 T cell receptor beta chains from one specimen sequenced in a study of human T cells and chemical hapten exposure. Time point reported: pre-sensitization, week 0. Treatment of the sample: therapeutic diphenylcyclopropenone sensitization with weekly scalp DPC. Each CDR3 protein is one row after TCRdb ran MiXCR on the RACE reads. The sample contains under 300,000 distinct CDR3 sequences, approximately 8.6% of which appear only once. The source material was whole blood, sampled in connection with sensitization to the hapten diphenylcyclopropenone (DPC). Receptors were obtained from a woman aged 40 to 50 with alopecia areata. Some clones in this sample may be carry-over from other donors' samples.

This clonotype was counted only a few times. V is TRBV7-9 and J is TRBJ2-1; D is unclear. V was pared by 1 base and J by 10 bases, with 5 bases between. This CDR3 spans 11 amino acids. CDR1 is SEHNR, CDR2 FQNEAQ, per germline (reference sequence). The CDR3 DNA is TGTGCCAGCAGCTTAGTTCGCGAGCAGTTCTTC. As protein: CASSLVREQFF.

The chain uses TRBV20-1 and TRBJ2-1; D call uncertain. V lost 5 bases and J 5 bases, leaving 4 bases between the germline ends. CDR3 size: 10 residues. Germline CDR1 DFQATT, CDR2 SNEGSKA (reference sequence). CDR3 sequence (DNA): TGCAGTGCTCTGGACAATGAGCAGTTCTTC. It is translated as CSALDNEQFF.

Ten or more counts support this clonotype. The chain is built from TRBV29-1 and TRBJ2-7, with TRBD1 matching 9 bases. Trimming cost V 6 bases and J 3 bases; bases outside gene matches: 6. Germline CDR1 is SQVTM and CDR2 is ANQGSEA. CDR3 size: 13 residues. CDR3 sequence reads: CSVLTGGGYEQYF. CDR3 DNA: TGCAGCGTGTTAACAGGGGGCGGCTACGAGCAGTACTTC.

This clonotype was counted ten times or more. The V and J genes are TRBV20-1 and TRBJ1-2; D not resolved. The V end lost 3 bases, the J end lost 3 bases, and 14 bases lay between the germline ends. The germline CDR1 and CDR2 sequences are DFQATT and SNEGSKA (reference sequence). CDR3 size: 14 residues. The DNA for the CDR3 is TGCAGTGCTAGGGAACGCCGCGGTTACTATGGCTACACCTTC. Protein sequence: CSARERRGYYGYTF.

The V call is TRBV9, the J call TRBJ1-3; TRBD1 matches 8 bases. CDR1 is SGDLS, CDR2 YYNGEE, per germline. This CDR3 region has 13 residues. J gave up 3 bases and V 8 bases, and 4 bases lay outside the gene matches. The CDR3: CASQGAHGNTIYF. The DNA of the CDR3 is TGTGCCAGTCAGGGGGCTCATGGAAACACCATATATTTT.

The rearrangement uses TRBV28 and TRBJ2-6, with no clear D. V was pared by 6 bases and J by 0 bases, with 6 bases between. The CDR3 has 14 amino acids. Looked up from germline, CDR1 is MDHEN and CDR2 is SYDVKM. The CDR3 DNA sequence: TGTGCCAGCAGGGTCACCTCTGGGGCCAACGTCCTGACTTTC. This gives the protein CASRVTSGANVLTF.

Ten or more counts support this clonotype. This chain connects TRBV6-2 or TRBV6-3 to TRBJ1-4; maybe TRBD1 (5 bases). Germline V lookup: CDR1 MNHEY, CDR2 SVGEGT. Trimming took 2 bases from V and 6 from J, leaving 10 bases between them. There are 14 residues in the CDR3. The CDR3 loop is CASSYPGDDEKLFF. The CDR3 nucleotides are TGTGCCAGCAGTTACCCGGGGGATGATGAAAAACTGTTTTTT.

This clonotype occurred a few times. This rearrangement joins TRBV2 to TRBJ2-6; no clear D. There are 14 residues in the CDR3. The germline V gene has CDR1 SNHLY and CDR2 FYNNEI. V shed 7 bases and J shed 2 bases, with 9 bases lying between them. The CDR3 DNA reads TGTGCCAGCACTGACCCCACTGGGGCCAACGTCCTGACTTTC. The encoded protein is CASTDPTGANVLTF.

The CDR3 is CASSYGQGGKLFF. For the CDR3, the DNA is TGTGCCAGCAGTTACGGACAGGGAGGAAAACTGTTTTTT. The chain carries TRBV6-2 or TRBV6-3 and TRBJ1-4, with 8 positions matching TRBD1. Germline CDR1 reads MNHEY; CDR2 reads SVGEGT. The CDR3 is made up of 13 amino acids. The trim removed 2 bases at V and 10 bases at J, leaving 3 bases unmatched.

The chain recombines TRBV20-1 with TRBJ2-1; D is ambiguous. Germline V CDR1 and CDR2: DFQATT, SNEGSKA (reference sequence). Trimming left V 6 bases short and J 8 bases short, with 8 bases between. This CDR3 spans 10 amino acids. This chain's CDR3 is CSADYYEQFF. The CDR3 DNA reads as TGCAGTGCGGATTACTATGAGCAGTTCTTC.

This rearrangement joins TRBV7-2 to TRBJ1-6, with D unresolved. Germline V gene lookup returns CDR1 SGHTA and CDR2 FQGNSA. This CDR3 has 17 residues. V was pared by 4 bases and J by 7 bases, with 20 bases between. The CDR3 sequence is CASSSRPGNNQNSPLHF. For the CDR3, the DNA is TGTGCCAGCAGCTCTCGTCCCGGAAATAACCAAAATTCACCCCTCCACTTT.

This clonotype was recorded at least ten times. The CDR3, as DNA: TGCAGCGTTGAGGAGAAAGGTGGCACAGATACGCAGTATTTT. This gives the protein CSVEEKGGTDTQYF. This chain links TRBV29-1 with TRBJ2-3, with D unresolved. The CDR3 has 14 residues. The ends were cut back, 3 bases at V and 1 base at J, with 11 bases in the middle. Germline V gives CDR1 SQVTM, CDR2 ANQGSEA.

The rearrangement links TRBV7-2 to TRBJ2-7; D is unclear. The CDR3 consists of 15 residues. Per the germline V gene, CDR1 is SGHTA and CDR2 is FQGNSA. V lost 6 bases, J lost 3 bases, and 18 bases lay in between. CDR3 nucleotides: TGTGCCAGCAGTCGTGACCGTGAGACCCACTACGAGCAGTACTTC. Its translation: CASSRDRETHYEQYF.

Ten or more counts support this clonotype. This chain uses TRBV2 with TRBJ2-7; TRBD1 matches 7 bases. The CDR3 sequence is 12 residues long. The V segment lost 9 bases and the J segment 2 bases; nucleotides outside the gene matches: 4. CDR1 SNHLY and CDR2 FYNNEI come from the germline V gene. CDR3 sequence reads: CASRTGAYEQYF. CDR3 sequence (DNA): TGTGCCAGTCGGACAGGAGCCTACGAGCAGTACTTC.

The rearrangement joins TRBV11-2 to TRBJ2-3; 8 bases line up with TRBD2. The germline gives CDR1 SGHAT, CDR2 FQNNGV. Germline trimming cut 5 bases from V and 9 bases from J; bases unmatched to any gene: 16. CDR3 size: 16 residues. In nucleotides, the CDR3 is TGTGCCAGCAGCCCCGGTCTTCAGCGGGAGTCGGCGACGCAGTATTTT. Protein: CASSPGLQRESATQYF.

The chain carries TRBV6-2 or TRBV6-3 and TRBJ2-7; the match to TRBD2 covers 7 bases. Germline CDR1 is MNHEY and CDR2 is SVGEGT. Germline trimming cut 8 bases from V and 5 bases from J; bases unmatched to any gene: 9. The CDR3 contains 13 residues. The CDR3 bases are TGTGCCAGCGTTCCTAGCGGTGTTGACGAGCAGTACTTC. Translation gives CASVPSGVDEQYF.

The table lists this clonotype with a few counts. The chain carries TRBV28 and TRBJ1-1, with a tentative D call TRBD1 (5 bases). The CDR3 length is 15 residues. V was trimmed by 3 bases and J by 4 bases, leaving 15 bases between them. Germline V lookup: CDR1 MDHEN, CDR2 SYDVKM. The CDR3 sequence is CASSFPGTGGTEAFF. The CDR3 DNA reads as TGTGCCAGCAGTTTTCCAGGGACCGGGGGCACTGAAGCTTTCTTT.

This clonotype was picked up many times. The chain has TRBV7-9 and TRBJ2-5; 13 bases fit TRBD2. The CDR3 runs to 18 residues. Germline lookup yields CDR1 SEHNR and CDR2 FQNEAQ (reference sequence). Unmatched junction bases numbered 11, after V lost 5 bases and J lost 2 bases. The CDR3 reads CASSPWTSGRVRQETQYF. The DNA of the CDR3 is TGTGCCAGCAGCCCATGGACTAGCGGGAGAGTGAGACAAGAGACCCAGTACTTC.

This clonotype was recorded a few times. The genes are TRBV6-2 or TRBV6-3 and TRBJ2-7; 8 nucleotides align to TRBD1. After removal of 8 bases from V and 6 bases from J, the junction contained 9 bases not matched to a gene. Looked up from germline, CDR1 is MNHEY and CDR2 is SVGEGT. CDR3 length equals 13 residues. The CDR3: CASRDRRSGEQYF. The CDR3 DNA reads TGTGCCAGCCGGGACAGGCGTTCGGGCGAGCAGTACTTC.

This clonotype was detected only a few times. The V gene is TRBV9, the J gene TRBJ2-5, with TRBD2 identical over 8 bases. V shed 0 bases and J 1 base; nucleotides not matched to a gene: 5. CDR3 size: 16 residues. CDR1 is SGDLS and CDR2 is YYNGEE in the germline V gene. This chain's CDR3 is CASSVALAGRQETQYF. CDR3 coding DNA: TGTGCCAGCAGCGTAGCCCTAGCGGGCCGCCAAGAGACCCAGTACTTC. Drawing the rest from reference TRBV9 and TRBJ2-5, the complete variable domain is DSGVTQTPKHLITATGQRVTLRCSPRSGDLSVYWYQQSLDQGLQFLIQYYNGEERAKGNILERFSAQQFPDLHSELNLSSLELGDSALYFCASSVALAGRQETQYFGPGTRLLVL.

This clonotype was observed a few times. The chain joins TRBV11-3 to TRBJ2-2; weak D call: TRBD2 (5 bases). Germline values: CDR1 SGHNT, CDR2 YENEEA. The CDR3 runs 14 residues. With 3 bases removed from V and 7 bases from J, the gap between germline ends came to 12 bases. DNA for the CDR3: TGTGCCAGCAGCTTGAGAGGGCCGGGCGGGGAGCTGTTTTTT. Its translation: CASSLRGPGGELFF.

This clonotype was seen a few times. The chain couples TRBV5-1 to TRBJ1-4; 8 bases line up with TRBD1. Germline V CDR1 and CDR2: SGHRS, YFSETQ. J lost 4 bases, V lost 6 bases, and 5 bases had no gene match. CDR3 length: 14 amino acids. The CDR3 is CASNSGQDNEKLFF. CDR3 bases: TGCGCCAGCAACTCGGGACAGGATAATGAAAAACTGTTTTTT.

The gene calls are TRBV28 and TRBJ2-2; D is perhaps TRBD2 (5 bases). This CDR3 is built from 14 residues. Trimming shortened V by 6 bases and J by 7 bases, and 15 bases separated the two germline ends. CDR1 is MDHEN, CDR2 SYDVKM, per germline. CDR3 residues: CASSTPRGNGELFF. The DNA of the CDR3 is TGTGCCAGCAGCACCCCTCGAGGGAACGGGGAGCTGTTTTTT. Full variable domain (outside the CDR3, taken from reference TRBV28 and TRBJ2-2): DVKVTQSSRYLVKRTGEKVFLECVQDMDHENMFWYRQDPGLGLRLIYFSYDVKMKEKGDIPEGYSVSREKKERFSLILESASTNQTSMYLCASSTPRGNGELFFGEGSRLTVL.

This clonotype has only a few counts. The chain uses TRBV7-8 and TRBJ2-3; D unresolved. Germline CDR1 is SGHVS and CDR2 is FQNEAQ. The CDR3 extends over 10 amino acids. Trimming removed 10 bases from V and 5 bases from J, with 7 bases in between. CDR3 DNA: TGTGCCACCCTTGGAGATACGCAGTATTTT. This codes for CATLGDTQYF.